This note documents a single T cell receptor (beta chain) sequence. Its matching antigen is unknown. The table came from immunoSEQ multiplex PCR; TCRdb's copy has only in-frame clones and leaves some out. Among nearly 25,000 clones listed, roughly 89% were seen once. Every patient was affected by relapse after autologous stem cell transplantation, while exposure to brentuximab vedotin was not uniform. Purification of CD4+ T cells from thawed PBMCs was performed via magnetic negative selection. Reported best responses ranged across complete response, partial response or progressive disease. The source of the sample is a study of PD-1 blockade in classical Hodgkin lymphoma. Study-wide context: Nivolumab dosing for patients was 3 mg/kg, administered intravenously every 2 weeks. Regarding the study as a whole: The baseline diversity of complete responders showed similarity to that of newly diagnosed patients. Relative to healthy donors, newly diagnosed patients reportedly had lower baseline TCR diversity, which was reported as lower still in relapsed/refractory patients.

Germline values: CDR1 MDHEN, CDR2 SYDVKM. The V end lost 6 bases, the J end lost 2 bases, and 9 bases lay between the germline ends. The CDR3 runs 13 residues. V gene TRBV28 combines with J gene TRBJ2-3; maybe TRBD1 (5 bases). The material sequenced was CD4+ T cells from blood, taken at baseline. The TCR originated in a human donor with classical Hodgkin lymphoma. The CDR3 region has the DNA TGTGCCAGCAGGTCGACAGCCACAGATACGCAGTATTTT. Translation gives CASRSTATDTQYF.